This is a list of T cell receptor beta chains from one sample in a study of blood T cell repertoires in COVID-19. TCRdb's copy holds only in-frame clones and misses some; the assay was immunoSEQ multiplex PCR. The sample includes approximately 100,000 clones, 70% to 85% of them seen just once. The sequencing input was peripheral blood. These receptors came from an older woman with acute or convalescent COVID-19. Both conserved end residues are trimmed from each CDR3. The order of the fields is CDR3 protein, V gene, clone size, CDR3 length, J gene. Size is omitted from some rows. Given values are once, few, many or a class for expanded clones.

CDR3: ASSSPAGSNTEAF
V: TRBV28
size: NA
length: 13
J: TRBJ1-1

CDR3: ASSLSRGRETQY
V: TRBV5-1
size: NA
length: 12
J: TRBJ2-5

CDR3: ASLLAGSYEQY
V: TRBV6-6
size: NA
length: 11
J: TRBJ2-7

CDR3: ASSELGAPRTGGSYGYT
V: TRBV5-6
size: few
length: 17
J: TRBJ1-2

CDR3: ASTITPGAYNEQF
V: TRBV5-6
size: NA
length: 13
J: TRBJ2-1

CDR3: ASSPPSGKETQY
V: TRBV18
size: NA
length: 12
J: TRBJ2-5

CDR3: ASSQVEWAEQF
V: TRBV4-2
size: NA
length: 11
J: TRBJ2-1

CDR3: ASSLLSDRAGTEAF
V: TRBV7-2
size: NA
length: 14
J: TRBJ1-1

CDR3: SVDNRSYGYT
V: TRBV29-1
size: NA
length: 10
J: TRBJ1-2

CDR3: ASSGTSGGAGELF
V: TRBV9
size: NA
length: 13
J: TRBJ2-2

CDR3: ASSPNFNQPQH
V: TRBV18
size: NA
length: 11
J: TRBJ1-5

CDR3: ASSEGASGGFQETQY
V: TRBV6-1
size: NA
length: 15
J: TRBJ2-5

CDR3: ASRTGGSEKLF
V: TRBV25-1
size: many
length: 11
J: TRBJ1-4

CDR3: ASSLSLDRGGDEKLF
V: TRBV28
size: NA
length: 15
J: TRBJ1-4

CDR3: ASSLKRRGMNTEAF
V: TRBV27
size: NA
length: 14
J: TRBJ1-1

CDR3: ASSSLGGSEQY
V: TRBV11-3
size: NA
length: 11
J: TRBJ2-7

CDR3: ASSAPGLANTDTQY
V: TRBV2
size: NA
length: 14
J: TRBJ2-3

CDR3: ASSSGSSYGYT
V: TRBV11-2
size: NA
length: 11
J: TRBJ1-2

CDR3: ASSEAETVPYEQY
V: TRBV6-1
size: NA
length: 13
J: TRBJ2-7

CDR3: ASSQKGGEREDTQY
V: TRBV4-2
size: NA
length: 14
J: TRBJ2-3

CDR3: ASSLHRDRGYEQY
V: TRBV13
size: NA
length: 13
J: TRBJ2-7

CDR3: ASRGGSYGYT
V: TRBV25-1
size: NA
length: 10
J: TRBJ1-2

CDR3: ASSLAPSGTYEQY
V: TRBV5-1
size: few
length: 13
J: TRBJ2-7

CDR3: ASSLGGKLGQGTSYEQY
V: TRBV7-6
size: NA
length: 17
J: TRBJ2-7

CDR3: ASSYGTESEAF
V: TRBV6-6
size: NA
length: 11
J: TRBJ1-1

CDR3: AWSVLGQGSPLH
V: TRBV30
size: NA
length: 12
J: TRBJ1-6

CDR3: SVETQGATQY
V: TRBV29-1
size: NA
length: 10
J: TRBJ2-3

CDR3: SVVLNTEAF
V: TRBV29-1
size: NA
length: 9
J: TRBJ1-1

CDR3: ASSLSGLSGNTIY
V: TRBV28
size: NA
length: 13
J: TRBJ1-3

CDR3: ASSPGQGVTNEKLF
V: TRBV7-9
size: NA
length: 14
J: TRBJ1-4

CDR3: ASTRVGDNSPLH
V: TRBV27
size: NA
length: 12
J: TRBJ1-6

CDR3: ASSFSFAGGVGEQY
V: TRBV5-1
size: NA
length: 14
J: TRBJ2-7

CDR3: ASSREAAYEQY
V: TRBV5-1
size: NA
length: 11
J: TRBJ2-7

CDR3: ASRQTGNNQPQH
V: TRBV28
size: NA
length: 12
J: TRBJ1-5

CDR3: ASSQMGQRGLAGDPNEQF
V: TRBV14
size: NA
length: 18
J: TRBJ2-1

CDR3: ASSEGSVKAF
V: TRBV6-1
size: NA
length: 10
J: TRBJ1-1

CDR3: ASSPLYTEAF
V: TRBV28
size: NA
length: 10
J: TRBJ1-1

CDR3: ASSPVSGPYNEQF
V: TRBV3-1/TRBV3-2
size: NA
length: 13
J: TRBJ2-1

CDR3: ASSTGGESYGYT
V: TRBV11-2
size: NA
length: 12
J: TRBJ1-2

CDR3: ASSGVAGAMNTGELF
V: TRBV5-1
size: NA
length: 15
J: TRBJ2-2

CDR3: ASSSVPNTGELF
V: TRBV5-1
size: few
length: 12
J: TRBJ2-2

CDR3: ASTTRGSGIYSYNEQF
V: TRBV28
size: NA
length: 16
J: TRBJ2-1

CDR3: ASSLTSAYPDTQY
V: TRBV27
size: NA
length: 13
J: TRBJ2-3

CDR3: SVETGPYGYT
V: TRBV29-1
size: NA
length: 10
J: TRBJ1-2

CDR3: ASSPRSGQGYHSPLH
V: TRBV7-6
size: NA
length: 15
J: TRBJ1-6

CDR3: ASAQARNEQF
V: TRBV5-1
size: NA
length: 10
J: TRBJ2-1

CDR3: ASSSGTSDGRQY
V: TRBV9
size: few
length: 12
J: TRBJ2-7

CDR3: ASSYRQGLTYEQY
V: TRBV6-5
size: NA
length: 13
J: TRBJ2-7

CDR3: ASSYSGGGVTQY
V: TRBV3-1/TRBV3-2
size: NA
length: 12
J: TRBJ2-3

CDR3: ASSQEGGQVYNEQF
V: TRBV14
size: NA
length: 14
J: TRBJ2-1

CDR3: ASSPRDREREQY
V: TRBV6-5
size: NA
length: 12
J: TRBJ2-7

CDR3: ASSQGWTGAYEQY
V: TRBV3-1/TRBV3-2
size: NA
length: 13
J: TRBJ2-7

CDR3: ASGAPNEQF
V: TRBV5-1
size: NA
length: 9
J: TRBJ2-1

CDR3: ASSEPDYGYT
V: TRBV6-1
size: NA
length: 10
J: TRBJ1-2

CDR3: ASSLRGTFDNEQF
V: TRBV6-2/TRBV6-3
size: NA
length: 13
J: TRBJ2-1

CDR3: ASSPLDRAGTGELF
V: TRBV5-5
size: NA
length: 14
J: TRBJ2-2

CDR3: ASSVWRSPGETQY
V: TRBV11-2
size: NA
length: 13
J: TRBJ2-5

CDR3: ASNTGGLTDTQY
V: TRBV5-1
size: NA
length: 12
J: TRBJ2-3

CDR3: ASSLTGVQLSNEQF
V: TRBV18
size: few
length: 14
J: TRBJ2-1